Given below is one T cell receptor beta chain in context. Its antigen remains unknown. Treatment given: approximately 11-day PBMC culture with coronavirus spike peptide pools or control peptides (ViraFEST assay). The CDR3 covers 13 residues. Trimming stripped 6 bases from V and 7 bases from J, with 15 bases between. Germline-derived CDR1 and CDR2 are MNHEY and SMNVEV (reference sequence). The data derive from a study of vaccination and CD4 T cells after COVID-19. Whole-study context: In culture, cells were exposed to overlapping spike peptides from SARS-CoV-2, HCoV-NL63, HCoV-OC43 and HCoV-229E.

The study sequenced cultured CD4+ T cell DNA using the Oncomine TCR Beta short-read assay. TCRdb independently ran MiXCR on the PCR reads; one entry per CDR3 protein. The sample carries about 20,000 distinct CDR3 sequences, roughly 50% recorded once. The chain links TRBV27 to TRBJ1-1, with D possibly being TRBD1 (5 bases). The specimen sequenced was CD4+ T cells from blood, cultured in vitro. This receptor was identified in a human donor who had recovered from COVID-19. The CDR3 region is CASRVGGPGEAFF. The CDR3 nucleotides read TGTGCCAGCAGAGTGGGGGGTCCCGGTGAAGCTTTCTTT.